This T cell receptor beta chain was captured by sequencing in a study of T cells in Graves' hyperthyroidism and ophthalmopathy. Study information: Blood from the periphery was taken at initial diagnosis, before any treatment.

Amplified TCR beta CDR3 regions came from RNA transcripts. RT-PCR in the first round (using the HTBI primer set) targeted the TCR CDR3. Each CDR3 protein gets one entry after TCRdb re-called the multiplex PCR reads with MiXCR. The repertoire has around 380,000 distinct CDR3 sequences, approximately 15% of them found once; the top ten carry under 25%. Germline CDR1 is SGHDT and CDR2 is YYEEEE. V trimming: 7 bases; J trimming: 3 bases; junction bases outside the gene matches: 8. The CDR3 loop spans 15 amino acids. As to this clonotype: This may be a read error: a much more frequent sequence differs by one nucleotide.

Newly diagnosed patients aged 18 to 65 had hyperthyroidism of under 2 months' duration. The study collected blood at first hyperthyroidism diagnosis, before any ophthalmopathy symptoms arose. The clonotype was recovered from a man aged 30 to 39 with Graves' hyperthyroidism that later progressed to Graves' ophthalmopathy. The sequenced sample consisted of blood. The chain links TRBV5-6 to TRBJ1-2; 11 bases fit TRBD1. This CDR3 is CASGSGQGAHYGYTF. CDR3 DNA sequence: TGTGCCAGCGGCTCAGGACAGGGGGCGCACTATGGCTACACCTTC.